This TCR beta chain derives from a study of beta chain features in type 1 diabetes. Study-wide points: With patients and controls alike, PCR might favor shorter templates to an equal degree. For type 1 diabetes patients, VDJ junctions showed fewer insertions and more deletions. Among patients, naive, central memory and Treg TCRB repertoires appeared more similar than among healthy donors.

The germline CDR1 and CDR2 sequences are SEHNR and FQNEAQ (reference sequence). V was pared by 2 bases and J by 1 base, with 6 bases between. The CDR3 sequence is 14 residues long. TCRB transcripts that were expressed got sequenced, as all of the isolated RNA had been reverse transcribed. Libraries were prepared by immunoSEQ multiplex PCR; TCRdb keeps only in-frame clonotypes and omits some of them. The sample carries around 400,000 clones, around 16% recorded once. This clone was counted between two and nine times. Its specificity is not known. This specimen includes other DNA sequences encoding the same CDR3. By way of CD45RO/CCR7/CD25/CD127/CD95/CD27, the CD4+ regulatory, stem cell-like memory, central memory and naive cells were sorted.

This chain connects TRBV7-9 to TRBJ1-5; D gene uncertain. This receptor was taken from a young woman in good health. Sequencing was carried out using naive CD4+ T cells from blood. CDR3 DNA sequence: TGTGCCAGCAGCTTACGGGGAAGCAATCAGCCCCAGCATTTT. This gives the protein CASSLRGSNQPQHF.